The TCR beta chain under discussion was sequenced for a study of blood T cells in healthy people across ages (dated by TCRdb to between 2014 and 2017). For the wider study: In model experiments, template switching captured about one uniquely barcoded TCR beta cDNA molecule for every two T cells. Using deep sequencing normalized with unique cDNA molecular identifiers, the study measured how TCR beta repertoire diversity changes with age. Four age groups were formed from the donors: young (average approximately 15 years), middle-aged (around 37), aged (roughly 58) and long-lived (approximately 78). To avoid experimental bias, donors of different ages were randomly spread across the sequencing lanes. Using the same blood draw, the study looked at two additional independent replicas of 1 million unique cDNA reads for two donors, one aged 18 to 30 and the other aged 80 or older. What the work shows at the level of the full study, not this receptor alone: The CMV infection status of donors was not known, potentially confounding age-related changes in expanded clonotypes. Observed TCR beta diversity correlated strongly with the percentage of naive T cells measured by flow cytometry. Compared with the aged group, the long-lived group had more naive CD4+ T cells, fewer expanded clones and increased TCR diversity, a pattern suggesting age selection. Bulk unsorted PBMC profiling prevented conclusive comparison of naive and antigen-experienced compartments. Estimates of total diversity based on one million sequenced T cells were regarded as lower bounds and as underestimates. Observed TCR beta diversity per million T cells fell roughly linearly with age, and a significant reduction was already apparent by age around 40.

This clonotype has a count of ten or more. There is no known antigen for this receptor. The input lacks base qualities; no much larger clone sits a single base away. The roughly 39 donors, aged about 6 to 95 years, were systemically healthy Caucasian individuals from Russia. Each donor gave 8 to 10 milliliters of peripheral blood, collected into EDTA-treated Vacutainer tubes. Ficoll-Paque density-gradient centrifugation was used to isolate PBMCs, with at least 6.5 million per sample. Trizol reagent was used to extract total RNA from PBMCs, with at least 5.5 micrograms per sample. The percentages of naive CD45RAhigh/CD27high T cells were determined by flow cytometry on a PBMC aliquot from every donor. Libraries were built with 5' RACE. TCRdb shows the sequencer as Illumina HiSeq 2500. A second 7 to 11 cycle PCR used a sample-barcoded 5' primer and a J-beta primer mix. A template-switch 5' adaptor carrying 12 random nucleotides introduced a unique molecular identifier onto each TCR beta cDNA molecule. At least 3 million CDR3-containing paired-end reads were obtained from each sample. The Mint cDNA synthesis kit, primed by a TRBC-specific oligonucleotide, was used to synthesize first-strand cDNA from all RNA. After uracil-DNA glycosylase treatment, a first 18-cycle PCR used universal primers M1SS and BC2_uni_R on all cDNA. On the authors' methods: Normalization of each sample was performed by random selection of 1 million high-quality reads, each carrying a distinct molecular identifier. Reads with shared molecular identifiers were discarded instead of being binned into consensus sequences. MiTCR, with a Q25 quality threshold and the strictest error-elimination algorithm, was used for CDR3 identification, clonotype clustering and error correction. A nonparametric unseen species model with Euler transformation was used to estimate lower-bound total TCR beta diversity. TCRdb reworked the public reads: Q25 trimming with fastp, MiXCR clone assembly, productive beta chains retained. Each CDR3 protein appears once, grouped with its most common genes and DNA. In this record, the V and J calls reflect TCRdb's handling and not the investigators' own analysis. The sample includes around 870,000 distinct CDR3 sequences, with 25% to 30% observed a single time. 15% to 20% of the sample goes to the ten largest clones.

At the junction V is shortened by 3 bases and J by 3 bases, with 12 bases in between. The CDR3, from cysteine to phenylalanine, totals 14 residues. CDR3 DNA only is kept here, 42 bases in frame from base 1. CDR1 MNHEY and CDR2 SVGEGT are derived from the germline V gene. The chain is encoded by TRBV6-2 or TRBV6-3 joined to TRBJ2-7; the D gene identity is not certain. This receptor was obtained from a woman older than 75 in good health. The sample comprised blood. The CDR3 sequence is CASSYTRPVYEQYF. The DNA sequence is TGTGCCAGCAGTTATACTCGGCCCGTCTACGAGCAGTACTTC.